This is a list of T cell receptor beta chains from one sample in a study of CD8 T cells in ankylosing spondylitis. TCRdb redid the calling of the 5' RACE reads with MiXCR, one entry per CDR3 protein. The profile shows around 230,000 distinct CDR3 sequences, roughly 8.2% of them singletons. Material for sequencing was blood, either unsorted or a sorted T cell fraction (not recorded which). Source of these receptors: a female donor with ankylosing spondylitis or in good health (not recorded which). CDR3s include the opening cysteine and the closing phenylalanine or tryptophan. D genes are given only for firm matches. Clone size, where shown, is once, few, many, or a class for clones that have expanded.

v_gene: TRBV29-1; j_gene: TRBJ2-1; d_gene: -; abundance: many; CDR3nt: TGCAGCGTGACGCGGGAACGCAATGAGCAGTTCTTC; CDR3aa: CSVTRERNEQFF
v_gene: TRBV12-3/TRBV12-4; j_gene: TRBJ2-7; d_gene: TRBD2; abundance: many; CDR3nt: TGTGCCAGCAGTTTTGGTACGGGAGGACTCTACGAGCAGTACTTC; CDR3aa: CASSFGTGGLYEQYF
v_gene: TRBV20-1; j_gene: TRBJ1-4; d_gene: -; abundance: many; CDR3nt: TGCAGTGCTAGACCCGACGGTTCGGGTGGTGAAAAACTGTTTTTT; CDR3aa: CSARPDGSGGEKLFF
v_gene: TRBV5-6; j_gene: TRBJ1-5; d_gene: -; abundance: many; CDR3nt: TGTGCCAGCAGCGTGGGAGGGTGGGCAAATCAGCCCCAGCATTTT; CDR3aa: CASSVGGWANQPQHF
v_gene: TRBV6-5; j_gene: TRBJ1-3; d_gene: TRBD1; abundance: few; CDR3nt: TGTGCCAGCAGTTACGCCGGACAGGGGAAGGGGACTGGAAACACCATATATTTT; CDR3aa: CASSYAGQGKGTGNTIYF
v_gene: TRBV9; j_gene: TRBJ2-1; d_gene: -; abundance: many; CDR3nt: TGTGCCAGCAGCGTTCGCCACAGAGCCAGTTACAATGAGCAGTTCTTC; CDR3aa: CASSVRHRASYNEQFF
v_gene: TRBV4-2; j_gene: TRBJ2-7; d_gene: -; abundance: many; CDR3nt: TGTGCCAGCAGCCAAGATATACAGGGACGAGGATCCTACGAGCAGTACTTC; CDR3aa: CASSQDIQGRGSYEQYF
v_gene: TRBV7-8; j_gene: TRBJ1-2; d_gene: -; abundance: few; CDR3nt: TGTGCCAGCAGCTTAGATAGGGAAAAGTACGCCGACTTCGATGGCTACACCTTC; CDR3aa: CASSLDREKYADFDGYTF
v_gene: TRBV4-2; j_gene: TRBJ2-7; d_gene: -; abundance: -; CDR3nt: TGTGCCAGCAGCCGAGAGACAGGCCCCTACGAGCAGTACTTC; CDR3aa: CASSRETGPYEQYF
v_gene: TRBV5-6; j_gene: TRBJ2-7; d_gene: -; abundance: many; CDR3nt: TGTGCCAGCAGCTTGGGGCAGCACCCCTACGAGCAGTACTTC; CDR3aa: CASSLGQHPYEQYF
v_gene: TRBV6-1; j_gene: TRBJ2-2; d_gene: -; abundance: many; CDR3nt: TGTGCCACCAAGGGGTCAGACCCTTTCACCGGGGAGCTGTTTTTT; CDR3aa: CATKGSDPFTGELFF
v_gene: TRBV4-3; j_gene: TRBJ1-6; d_gene: TRBD1; abundance: many; CDR3nt: TGCGCCAGCAGCCAAGGGTATAGGGTCCAGGGGGTGCATAATTCACCCCTCCACTTT; CDR3aa: CASSQGYRVQGVHNSPLHF
v_gene: TRBV5-6; j_gene: TRBJ2-1; d_gene: TRBD2; abundance: many; CDR3nt: TGTGCCAGCAGCTTGAAGGTAGCGGGGGGAGAGCAGTTCTTC; CDR3aa: CASSLKVAGGEQFF
v_gene: TRBV6-1; j_gene: TRBJ2-5; d_gene: -; abundance: -; CDR3nt: TGTGCCAGCACCTATACCCCCTTCGGCGGAGTCCAAGAGACCCAGTACTTC; CDR3aa: CASTYTPFGGVQETQYF
v_gene: TRBV4-3; j_gene: TRBJ2-3; d_gene: -; abundance: many; CDR3nt: TGCGCCAGCAGCCAAGATACCGGGGATGAATTAGGGACAGATACGCAGTATTTT; CDR3aa: CASSQDTGDELGTDTQYF
v_gene: TRBV12-3/TRBV12-4; j_gene: TRBJ2-6; d_gene: TRBD2; abundance: many; CDR3nt: TGTGCCAGCACCTCCCGCCGGGGGGCTGGGGCCAACGTCCTGACTTTC; CDR3aa: CASTSRRGAGANVLTF